This entry is about one TCR beta chain. Participants were placed into cohorts based on the clinical history they reported. Per the study methods: Amplification of reference gene primers was used by the study to estimate nucleated cell counts. TCRdb's copy holds only in-frame clones and misses some; the assay was immunoSEQ multiplex PCR. That table supplies the V and J calls and clone size; D and trimming were determined from the DNA. The sample shows under 350,000 clones, 90% of them seen only once. The data belong to a study of blood T cell repertoires in COVID-19. Whole-study context: Nucleic acid was either cDNA or gDNA, and it came from T cells, B-cell-depleted T cells, or PBMCs.

This CDR3 is 14 amino acids long. CDR1 is GTSNPN and CDR2 is SVGIG in the germline V gene (reference sequence). V shed 7 bases and J 1 base; nucleotides not matched to a gene: 8. The sequence came from a man in his sixties who had recovered from COVID-19. The sequencing input was PBMCs or T cells enriched from blood (not recorded which). This chain joins TRBV30 and TRBJ2-5; 8 positions agree with TRBD1. The CDR3 is CAFRRDRGQETQYF. The CDR3 DNA sequence: TGTGCCTTCCGCCGAGACAGGGGCCAAGAGACCCAGTACTTC.